The 26 T cell receptor beta chains given below trace back to one sample, sequenced in a study of T cell changes during pregnancy in multiple sclerosis. Using immunoSEQ multiplex PCR, the repertoire was profiled, and TCRdb retains in-frame clones only, with some absent. The repertoire holds about 81,000 clones, approximately 94% seen once, with over 2% in the top ten. Sequenced here: peripheral blood, sampled in the third trimester of pregnancy. The receptors stem from a female donor with multiple sclerosis, enrolled in a pregnancy study.

The gene calls are TRBV5-6 and TRBJ2-5; TRBD1 might be the D (6 bases). Trimming left V 10 bases short and J 4 bases short, with 17 bases between. The CDR3 covers 13 residues. CDR1 SGHDT and CDR2 YYEEEE come from the germline V gene. CDR3 amino acids: CAGQTGSGETQYF. The CDR3 nucleotides read TGTGCCGGCCAAACAGGGTCCGGAGAGACCCAGTACTTC.

The chain couples TRBV4-2 to TRBJ1-6; 7 bases align to TRBD1. The CDR3 runs to 18 residues. CDR1 is LGHNA and CDR2 is YNFKEQ in the germline V gene. J lost 7 bases, V lost 2 bases, and 14 bases had no gene match. The CDR3 DNA reads TGTGCCAGCAGCCAAAAAGGGGGTGACAGGGTGAAAAATTCACCCCTCCACTTT. Protein sequence: CASSQKGGDRVKNSPLHF.

J is TRBJ2-7 and V is TRBV19; D is possibly TRBD2 (6 bases). Trimming left V 1 base short and J 2 bases short, with 12 bases between. Germline V lookup: CDR1 LNHDA, CDR2 SQIVND (reference sequence). The CDR3 is 15 amino acids. CDR3 protein: CASSIATGVTYEQYF. The CDR3 coding sequence is TGTGCCAGTAGTATAGCCACGGGAGTCACCTACGAGCAGTACTTC. The variable domain in full, completed from reference TRBV19 and TRBJ2-7, reads DGGITQSPKYLFRKEGQNVTLSCEQNLNHDAMYWYRQDPGQGLRLIYYSQIVNDFQKGDIAEGYSVSREKKESFPLTVTSAQKNPTAFYLCASSIATGVTYEQYFGPGTRLTVT.

The gene calls are TRBV14 and TRBJ2-7; TRBD2 is a possible D gene (5 bases). Trimming pared 3 bases from V and 7 bases from J, leaving 16 bases between. The germline CDR1 and CDR2 sequences are SGHDN and FVKESK. The CDR3 extends over 14 amino acids. The CDR3 spells CASSHATSTGEQYF. CDR3 coding DNA: TGTGCCAGCAGCCACGCCACGTCGACGGGGGAGCAGTACTTC.

The chain joins TRBV30 to TRBJ2-5; 8 bases map to TRBD2. The CDR3 contains 13 residues. The germline gives CDR1 GTSNPN, CDR2 SVGIG (reference sequence). Losses at the gene ends were 3 bases for V and 5 bases for J; bases not matched to a gene: 5. For the CDR3, the DNA is TGTGCCTGGAGGAGGACTAGCCGCGAGACCCAGTACTTC. It specifies CAWRRTSRETQYF. The full variable domain, its missing parts supplied by reference TRBV30 and TRBJ2-5, is SQTIHQWPATLVQPVGSPLSLECTVEGTSNPNLYWYRQAAGRGLQLLFYSVGIGQISSEVPQNLSASRPQDRQFILSSKKLLLSDSGFYLCAWRRTSRETQYFGPGTRLLVL.

The chain employs TRBV7-3 and TRBJ1-1; TRBD1 aligns across 8 bases. Germline loops: CDR1 SGHTA, CDR2 FQGTGA. The length of the CDR3 is 12 residues. J lost 8 bases, V lost 4 bases, and 3 bases had no gene match. The CDR3 DNA reads as TGTGCCAGCAGCTCCACAGGGGGGGAAGCTTTCTTT. Translation gives CASSSTGGEAFF.

The V call is TRBV5-1, the J call TRBJ2-5; 10 positions match TRBD2. This CDR3 contains 14 residues. Germline V gene lookup returns CDR1 SGHRS and CDR2 YFSETQ. V dropped 4 bases and J dropped 4; count of bases not matched to a gene: 4. CDR3 in DNA: TGCGCCAGCAGCCCCTGGACTAGCGGAGAGACCCAGTACTTC. Its translation is CASSPWTSGETQYF. The full variable domain, in which reference TRBV5-1 and TRBJ2-5 provide the parts outside the CDR3, is KAGVTQTPRYLIKTRGQQVTLSCSPISGHRSVSWYQQTPGQGLQFLFEYFSETQRNKGNFPGRFSGRQFSNSRSEMNVSTLELGDSALYLCASSPWTSGETQYFGPGTRLLVL.

Remarks on this clone: One end of the junction is discordant with germline, which a read error may explain. The chain is built from TRBV7-7 and TRBJ1-3, with 9 positions matching TRBD1. The CDR3 is 16 residues long. Germline V gene lookup returns CDR1 SSHAT and CDR2 FNYEAQ (reference sequence). CDR3 sequence reads: CASSLGTGKAGNTIYF. The CDR3 coding sequence is TGTGCTAGCAGCTTAGGGACAGGGAAGGCTGGAAACACCATATATTTT.

This clone was detected only once. The chain joins TRBV4-2 to TRBJ2-5; 9 bases map to TRBD2. The CDR3 length is 16 residues. Trimming removed 4 bases from V and 5 bases from J; junction bases left unmatched: 11. The germline V gene has CDR1 LGHNA and CDR2 YNFKEQ. CDR3 residues: CASSRELAGRDETQYF. The DNA of the CDR3 is TGTGCCAGCAGCCGGGAGCTAGCGGGGAGGGATGAGACCCAGTACTTC.

The chain combines TRBV9 with TRBJ1-5; a possible D gene is TRBD1 (5 bases). Trimming took off 2 bases at V and 10 bases at J, with 13 bases between the two ends. Germline V lookup: CDR1 SGDLS, CDR2 YYNGEE. The CDR3 is made up of 13 amino acids. The CDR3 DNA reads TGTGCCAGCAGCGTCCACGGGGGTGAACCCCAGCATTTT. Amino acids: CASSVHGGEPQHF. The variable domain in full, completed from reference TRBV9 and TRBJ1-5, reads DSGVTQTPKHLITATGQRVTLRCSPRSGDLSVYWYQQSLDQGLQFLIQYYNGEERAKGNILERFSAQQFPDLHSELNLSSLELGDSALYFCASSVHGGEPQHFGDGTRLSIL.

This rearrangement joins TRBV1 to TRBJ1-5; no DNA check was done on the table's D call, TRBD1. TRBV1 is labeled a pseudogene. This CDR3 region has 18 residues. The CDR3 coding sequence is TGCACCAGCAGCCCCAAAAGCAGACAGACCTGTAGCAATCAGCCCCAGCATTTT. It specifies CTSSPKSRQTCSNQPQHF.

CDR3 loop: CSAGQGAGEQYF. CDR3 nucleotides: TGCAGCGCTGGACAGGGGGCAGGCGAGCAGTACTTC. The genes are TRBV29-1 and TRBJ2-7; 11 nucleotides line up with TRBD1. The trim removed 7 bases at V and 6 bases at J, leaving 5 bases unmatched. Germline assignment: CDR1 SQVTM and CDR2 ANQGSEA. The CDR3 loop spans 12 amino acids.

The chain recombines TRBV4-1 with TRBJ2-1, with TRBD1 matching 7 bases. The CDR3 length is 13 residues. V gave up 6 bases and J gave up 9 bases; unmatched junction bases: 8. Germline V gene sequence: CDR1 MGHRA, CDR2 YSYEKL. The CDR3 reads CASRRQGLGEQFF. CDR3 DNA sequence: TGCGCCAGCAGGAGACAGGGTTTGGGTGAGCAGTTCTTC.

The chain employs TRBV5-5 and TRBJ1-4, with D maybe TRBD1 (5 bases). With 1 base removed from V and 3 bases from J, the gap between germline ends came to 10 bases. CDR3 size: 15 residues. The germline gives CDR1 SGHKS, CDR2 YYEKEE (reference sequence). The CDR3 region is CASSLRAGSNEKLFF. CDR3 DNA sequence: TGTGCCAGCAGCTTGCGGGCAGGGTCTAATGAAAAACTGTTTTTT.

This chain links TRBV6-5 with TRBJ2-1; 7 bases match TRBD2. This CDR3 spans 14 amino acids. CDR1 is MNHEY and CDR2 is SVGAGI in the germline V gene. The ends lost 6 bases at V and 3 bases at J; junction bases unmatched: 5. DNA for the CDR3: TGTGCCAGCAGCGGGACTACGGGCTACAATGAGCAGTTCTTC. Protein: CASSGTTGYNEQFF.

The rearrangement joins TRBV19 to TRBJ2-1, with TRBD2 as a possible D gene (6 bases). The CDR3 loop spans 14 amino acids. The germline gives CDR1 LNHDA, CDR2 SQIVND (reference sequence). V was pared by 4 bases and J by 5 bases, with 12 bases between. The CDR3 DNA is TGTGCCAGTAGTACCGCAGGCGGGAACAATGAGCAGTTCTTC. It yields the protein CASSTAGGNNEQFF.

The rearrangement joins TRBV27 to TRBJ1-1; 7 nucleotides match TRBD1. Germline V gene lookup returns CDR1 MNHEY and CDR2 SMNVEV (reference sequence). There are 14 residues in the CDR3. With 8 bases clipped from V and 6 bases from J, the junction kept 12 bases outside the gene matches. CDR3 coding DNA: TGTGCCAGCTCAGCTTTCAGGGGGAAGTCTGAAGCTTTCTTT. The encoded protein is CASSAFRGKSEAFF.

The rearrangement uses TRBV7-6 and TRBJ1-4, with 9 bases aligning to TRBD1. V gave up 5 bases and J gave up 0 bases; unmatched junction bases: 13. The germline V gene has CDR1 SGHVS and CDR2 FNYEAQ. The CDR3 is 19 residues long. CDR3 region: CASSQIRDRVKSTNEKLFF. CDR3 nucleotide sequence: TGTGCCAGCAGCCAAATCCGGGACAGGGTTAAATCAACTAATGAAAAACTGTTTTTT.

This chain connects TRBV19 to TRBJ1-1; 9 nucleotides line up with TRBD1. J gave up 3 bases and V 7 bases, and 9 bases lay outside the gene matches. Germline assignment: CDR1 LNHDA and CDR2 SQIVND (reference sequence). CDR3 length: 15 amino acids. This chain's CDR3 is CASTRGTGRYTEAFF. CDR3 DNA: TGTGCCAGTACCCGAGGGACAGGGCGGTACACTGAAGCTTTCTTT.

The rearrangement links TRBV5-1 to TRBJ1-2; 7 bases are shared with TRBD1. This CDR3 spans 13 amino acids. The V gene end was trimmed by 7 bases and the J gene end by 4 bases; junction bases not matched to a gene: 7. The V gene's germline CDR1 is SGHRS and CDR2 YFSETQ. The CDR3, as DNA: TGCGCCAGCCACGAGGGGGCGAGCTATGGCTACACCTTC. It codes for CASHEGASYGYTF.

This clone came up a few times. V and J are TRBV4-1 and TRBJ1-6; no clear D gene. The CDR3 runs 12 residues. The V gene lost 2 bases and the J gene lost 14 bases, with 10 bases spanning the gap. The germline CDR1 and CDR2 sequences are MGHRA and YSYEKL. The CDR3 loop is CASSQPVGALHF. In DNA form, the CDR3 reads TGCGCCAGCAGCCAACCCGTCGGAGCCCTCCACTTT.

CDR3 sequence (DNA): TGCGCCAGCAGTGAGCCGCCAGGGGTCTATGGCTACACCTTC. Translation gives CASSEPPGVYGYTF. The chain has TRBV10-2 and TRBJ1-2; maybe TRBD1 (6 bases). The CDR3 covers 14 residues. Germline V gene data show CDR1 as WSHSY and CDR2 as SAAADI. V lost 2 bases, J lost 4 bases, and 11 bases lay in between.

The chain carries TRBV30 and TRBJ1-3; a possible D gene is TRBD1 (6 bases). This CDR3 is built from 16 residues. Looked up from germline, CDR1 is GTSNPN and CDR2 is SVGIG (reference sequence). V lost 5 bases to trimming and J lost 0 bases, with 17 bases between them. In nucleotides, the CDR3 is TGTGCCTGGGGAAGCGGGACATTATTCTCTGGAAACACCATATATTTT. Residues: CAWGSGTLFSGNTIYF.

The table lists this clone with a count of one. CDR3 DNA sequence: TGTGCCAGCAGCTCCGCGACTAGCGGAGGGACGACCCAGTACTTC. It yields the protein CASSSATSGGTTQYF. J is TRBJ2-5 and V is TRBV5-6, with 9 bases fitting TRBD2. Germline V gives CDR1 SGHDT, CDR2 YYEEEE. The junction had 10 bases not matched to a gene; V was cut back by 3 bases and J by 7 bases. The CDR3 extends over 15 amino acids. Using reference TRBV5-6 and TRBJ2-5 for the parts outside the CDR3, the full variable domain is DAGVTQSPTHLIKTRGQQVTLRCSPKSGHDTVSWYQQALGQGPQFIFQYYEEEERQRGNFPDRFSGHQFPNYSSELNVNALLLGDSALYLCASSSATSGGTTQYFGPGTRLLVL.

V is TRBV19 and J is TRBJ1-1; TRBD1 matches at 7 bases. V trimming: 8 bases; J trimming: 2 bases; junction bases outside the gene matches: 11. Germline V gene lookup returns CDR1 LNHDA and CDR2 SQIVND (reference sequence). The CDR3 has 15 residues. DNA of the CDR3: TGTGCCAGTCGGTTGGGGACAGCGAGAAACACTGAAGCTTTCTTT. Translation: CASRLGTARNTEAFF.

This rearrangement joins TRBV6-5 to TRBJ1-1, with 9 nucleotides matching TRBD1. In germline, CDR1 is MNHEY, CDR2 SVGAGI. This CDR3 is built from 15 residues. The junction had 6 bases not matched to a gene; V was cut back by 7 bases and J by 0 bases. CDR3 in amino acids: CASTPRDRVNTEAFF. CDR3 coding DNA: TGTGCCAGCACCCCAAGGGACAGGGTGAACACTGAAGCTTTCTTT.